This is a list of T cell receptor beta chains from one sample in a study of blood T cell repertoires in COVID-19. The assay was immunoSEQ multiplex PCR, and TCRdb's table has in-frame clones only and misses some. Here the sample spans over 150,000 clones, 70% to 85% being singletons. Sequencing used peripheral blood. These receptors originate from a human donor with acute or convalescent COVID-19. The donor label of this sample is uncertain. CDR3s include the opening cysteine and the closing phenylalanine or tryptophan. A D gene is named only where the DNA matches it firmly. Clone size is stated in some rows and not others, as once, few, many or a class when expanded.

once	TRBV10-1	TRBJ2-1	TRBD2	TGCGCCAGCAGTGAGTCCGGGGGGAGGGAGCAGTTCTTC	CASSESGGREQFF
.	TRBV3-1/TRBV3-2	TRBJ2-1	TRBD2	TGTGCCAGCAGCCAAGAGCGGGGGAGGGGTGAGCAGTTCTTC	CASSQERGRGEQFF
.	TRBV7-2	TRBJ2-3	.	TGTGCCAGCAGCTTAGAGGGAGGCGGAACAGATACGCAGTATTTT	CASSLEGGGTDTQYF
.	TRBV9	TRBJ1-3	.	TGTGCCAGCAGCGAAGACACATCTGGAAACACCATATATTTT	CASSEDTSGNTIYF
.	TRBV7-7	TRBJ1-1	TRBD1	TGTGCCAGCAGCTTGGGACAGGGGGATGAAGCTTTCTTT	CASSLGQGDEAFF
few	TRBV1	TRBJ2-7	.	TGCACCAGCAGCCAAGAGCCCGGGACAGTATGGGCCTACGAGCAGTACTTC	CTSSQEPGTVWAYEQYF
.	TRBV25-1	TRBJ2-1	TRBD1	TGTGCCAGCAGTCCTTTGGGGACAGGGAATCAGGGTGAGCAGTTCTTC	CASSPLGTGNQGEQFF
.	TRBV10-3	TRBJ2-3	.	TGTGCCATCAGTGAACGTAACAGCCCAGATACGCAGTATTTT	CAISERNSPDTQYF
.	TRBV28	TRBJ2-3	.	TGTGCCAGCAGCTCACGGGGGGCAGGGGATCGCACAGATACGCAGTATTTT	CASSSRGAGDRTDTQYF
.	TRBV9	TRBJ2-5	TRBD2	TGTGCCAGCAGCCTAACTAGCGGAGTTAGGAGGGAGACCCAGTACTTC	CASSLTSGVRRETQYF
.	TRBV7-3	TRBJ2-2	.	TGTGCCAGCAGCTTAGGAGGGAGCCGGAACACCGGGGAGCTGTTTTTT	CASSLGGSRNTGELFF